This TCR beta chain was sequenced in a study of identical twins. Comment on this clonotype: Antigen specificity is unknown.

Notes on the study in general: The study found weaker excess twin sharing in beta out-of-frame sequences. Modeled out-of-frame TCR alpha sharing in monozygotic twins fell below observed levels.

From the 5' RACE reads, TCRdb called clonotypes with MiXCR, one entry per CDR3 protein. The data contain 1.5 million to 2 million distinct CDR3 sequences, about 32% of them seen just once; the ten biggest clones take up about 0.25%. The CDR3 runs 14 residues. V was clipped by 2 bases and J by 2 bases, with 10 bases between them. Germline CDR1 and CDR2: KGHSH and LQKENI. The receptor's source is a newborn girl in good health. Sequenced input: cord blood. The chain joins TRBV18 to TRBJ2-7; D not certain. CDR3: CASSPITATYEQYF. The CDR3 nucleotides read TGTGCCAGCTCACCAATTACGGCTACCTACGAGCAGTACTTC.